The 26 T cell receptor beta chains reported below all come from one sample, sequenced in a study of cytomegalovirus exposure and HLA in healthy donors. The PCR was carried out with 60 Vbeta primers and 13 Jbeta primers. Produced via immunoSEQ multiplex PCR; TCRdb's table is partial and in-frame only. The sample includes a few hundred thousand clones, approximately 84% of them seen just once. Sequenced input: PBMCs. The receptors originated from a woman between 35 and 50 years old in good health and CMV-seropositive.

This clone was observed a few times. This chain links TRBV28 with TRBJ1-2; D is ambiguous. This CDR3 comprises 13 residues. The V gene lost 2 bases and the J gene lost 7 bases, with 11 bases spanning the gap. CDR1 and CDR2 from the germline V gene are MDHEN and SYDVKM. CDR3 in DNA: TGTGCCAGCAGTTTAATTTCTTCTCTTGGCTACACCTTC. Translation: CASSLISSLGYTF.

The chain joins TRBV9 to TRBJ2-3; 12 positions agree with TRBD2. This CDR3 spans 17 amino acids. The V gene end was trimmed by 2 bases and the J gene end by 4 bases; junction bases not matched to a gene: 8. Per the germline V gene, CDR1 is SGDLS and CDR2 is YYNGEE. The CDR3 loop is CASSVTRLAGVSDTQYF. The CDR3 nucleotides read TGTGCCAGCAGCGTTACAAGACTAGCGGGAGTCTCAGATACGCAGTATTTT.

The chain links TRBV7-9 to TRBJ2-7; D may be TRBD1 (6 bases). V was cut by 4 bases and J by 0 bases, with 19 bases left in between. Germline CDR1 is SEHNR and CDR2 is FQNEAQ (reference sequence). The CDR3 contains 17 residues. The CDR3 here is CASSSSTGRGSSYEQYF. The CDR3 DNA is TGTGCCAGCAGCTCCAGTACAGGGAGAGGGAGCTCCTACGAGCAGTACTTC.

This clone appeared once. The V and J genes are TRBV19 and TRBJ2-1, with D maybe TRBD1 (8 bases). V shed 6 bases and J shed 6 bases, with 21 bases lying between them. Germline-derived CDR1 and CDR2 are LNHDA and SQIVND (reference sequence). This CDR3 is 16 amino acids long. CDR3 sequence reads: CASRDRAGARANEQFF. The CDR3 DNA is TGTGCCAGTAGGGACAGGGCGGGGGCTAGGGCCAATGAGCAGTTCTTC. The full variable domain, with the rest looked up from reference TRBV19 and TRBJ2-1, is DGGITQSPKYLFRKEGQNVTLSCEQNLNHDAMYWYRQDPGQGLRLIYYSQIVNDFQKGDIAEGYSVSREKKESFPLTVTSAQKNPTAFYLCASRDRAGARANEQFFGPGTRLTVL.

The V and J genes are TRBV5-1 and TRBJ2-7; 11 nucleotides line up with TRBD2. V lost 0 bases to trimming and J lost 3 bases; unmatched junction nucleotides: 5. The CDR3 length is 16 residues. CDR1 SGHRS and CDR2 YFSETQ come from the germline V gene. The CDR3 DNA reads TGCGCCAGCAGCTTGGCCTGGACTAGCGGGTACTACGAGCAGTACTTC. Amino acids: CASSLAWTSGYYEQYF.

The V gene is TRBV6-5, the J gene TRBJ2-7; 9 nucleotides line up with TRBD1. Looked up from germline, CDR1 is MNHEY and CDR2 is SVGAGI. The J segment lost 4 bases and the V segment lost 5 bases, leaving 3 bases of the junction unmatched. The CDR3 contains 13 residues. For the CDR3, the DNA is TGTGCCAGCAGTGGACAGGGGACTTACGAGCAGTACTTC. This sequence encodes CASSGQGTYEQYF.

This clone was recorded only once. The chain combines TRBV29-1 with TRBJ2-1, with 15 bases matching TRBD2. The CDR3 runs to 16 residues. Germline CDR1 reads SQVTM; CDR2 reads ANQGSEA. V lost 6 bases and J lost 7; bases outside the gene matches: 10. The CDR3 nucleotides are TGCAGCGTAACCTTCTCCGGGACTAGCGGGGGGAATGAGCAGTTCTTC. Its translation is CSVTFSGTSGGNEQFF.

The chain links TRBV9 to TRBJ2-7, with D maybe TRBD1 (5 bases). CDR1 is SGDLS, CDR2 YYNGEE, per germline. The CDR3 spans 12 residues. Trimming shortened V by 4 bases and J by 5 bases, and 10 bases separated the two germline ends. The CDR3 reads CASSSQDNEQYF. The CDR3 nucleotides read TGTGCCAGCAGCTCACAGGACAACGAGCAGTACTTC.

The CDR3 nucleotides read TGCGCCAGCAGCTTATCAGGGGGGAACACTGAAGCTTTCTTT. This sequence encodes CASSLSGGNTEAFF. The chain is built from TRBV5-1 and TRBJ1-1; 7 bases line up with TRBD1. The CDR3 covers 14 residues. In germline, CDR1 is SGHRS, CDR2 YFSETQ. With V trimmed by 2 bases and J by 1 base, 2 bases remained unmatched.

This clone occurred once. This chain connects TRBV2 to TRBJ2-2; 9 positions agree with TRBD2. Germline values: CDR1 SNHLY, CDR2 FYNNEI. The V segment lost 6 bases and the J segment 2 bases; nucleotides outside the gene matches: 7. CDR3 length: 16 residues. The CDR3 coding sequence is TGTGCCAGCAGGGTGACTAGCGGAGAAAACACCGGGGAGCTGTTTTTT. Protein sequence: CASRVTSGENTGELFF.

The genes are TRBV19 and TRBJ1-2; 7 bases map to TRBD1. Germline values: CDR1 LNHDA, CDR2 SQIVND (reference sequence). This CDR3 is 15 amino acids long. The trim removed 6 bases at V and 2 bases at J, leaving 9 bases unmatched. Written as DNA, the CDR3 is TGTGCCAGTAGCAAAAGACAGGGAAAGAACTATGGCTACACCTTC. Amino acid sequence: CASSKRQGKNYGYTF.

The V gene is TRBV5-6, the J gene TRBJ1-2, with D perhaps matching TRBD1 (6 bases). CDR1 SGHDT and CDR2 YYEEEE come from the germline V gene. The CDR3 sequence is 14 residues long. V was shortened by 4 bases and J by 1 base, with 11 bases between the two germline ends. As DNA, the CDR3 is TGTGCCAGCAGCCTTACAGGGTTTAACTATGGCTACACCTTC. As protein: CASSLTGFNYGYTF. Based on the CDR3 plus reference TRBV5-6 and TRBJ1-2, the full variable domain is DAGVTQSPTHLIKTRGQQVTLRCSPKSGHDTVSWYQQALGQGPQFIFQYYEEEERQRGNFPDRFSGHQFPNYSSELNVNALLLGDSALYLCASSLTGFNYGYTFGSGTRLTVV.

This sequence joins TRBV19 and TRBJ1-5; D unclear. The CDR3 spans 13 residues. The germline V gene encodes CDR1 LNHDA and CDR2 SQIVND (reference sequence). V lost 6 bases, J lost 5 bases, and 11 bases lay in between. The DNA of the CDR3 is TGTGCCAGTAGCGTACAGCTTCATCAGCCCCAGCATTTT. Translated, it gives CASSVQLHQPQHF.

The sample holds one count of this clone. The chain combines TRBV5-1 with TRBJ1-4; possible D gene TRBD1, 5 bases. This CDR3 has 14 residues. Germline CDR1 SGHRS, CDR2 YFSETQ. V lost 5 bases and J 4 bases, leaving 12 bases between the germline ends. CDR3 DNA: TGCGCCAGCAGGGGGGGACCGATTAATGAAAAACTGTTTTTT. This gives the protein CASRGGPINEKLFF. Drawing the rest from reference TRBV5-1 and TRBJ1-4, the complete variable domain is KAGVTQTPRYLIKTRGQQVTLSCSPISGHRSVSWYQQTPGQGLQFLFEYFSETQRNKGNFPGRFSGRQFSNSRSEMNVSTLELGDSALYLCASRGGPINEKLFFGSGTQLSVL.

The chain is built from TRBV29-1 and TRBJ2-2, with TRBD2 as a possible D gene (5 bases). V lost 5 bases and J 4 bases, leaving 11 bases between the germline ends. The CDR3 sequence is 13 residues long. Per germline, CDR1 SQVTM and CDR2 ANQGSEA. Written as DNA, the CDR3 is TGCAGCGTTCGTCCCGCGGGCACCGGGGAGCTGTTTTTT. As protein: CSVRPAGTGELFF.

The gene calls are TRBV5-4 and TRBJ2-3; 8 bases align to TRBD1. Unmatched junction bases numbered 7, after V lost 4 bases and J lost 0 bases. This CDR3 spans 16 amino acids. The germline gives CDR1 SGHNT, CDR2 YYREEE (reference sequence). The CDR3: CASSTDRGGSTDTQYF. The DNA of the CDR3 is TGTGCCAGCAGCACTGACAGGGGCGGGAGCACAGATACGCAGTATTTT.

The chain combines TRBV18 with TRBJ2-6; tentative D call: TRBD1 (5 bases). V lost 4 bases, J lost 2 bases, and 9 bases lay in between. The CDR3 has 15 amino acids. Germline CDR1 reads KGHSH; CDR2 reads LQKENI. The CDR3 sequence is CASSQGFAGANVLTF. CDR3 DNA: TGTGCCAGCTCACAGGGGTTTGCTGGGGCCAACGTCCTGACTTTC.

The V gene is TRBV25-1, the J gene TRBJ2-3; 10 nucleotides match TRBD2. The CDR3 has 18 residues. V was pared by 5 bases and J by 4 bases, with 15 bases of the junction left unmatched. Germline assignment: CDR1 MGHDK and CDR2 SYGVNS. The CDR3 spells CASSLPWTSGGGADTQYF. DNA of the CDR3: TGTGCCAGCAGTCTTCCATGGACTAGCGGAGGGGGGGCAGATACGCAGTATTTT.

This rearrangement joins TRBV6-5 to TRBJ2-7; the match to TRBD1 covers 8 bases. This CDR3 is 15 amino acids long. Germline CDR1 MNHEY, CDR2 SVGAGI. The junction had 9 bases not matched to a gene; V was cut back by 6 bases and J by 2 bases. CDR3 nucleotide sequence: TGTGCCAGCAGCCTGTGGGCAGGGGGCACCTACGAGCAGTACTTC. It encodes CASSLWAGGTYEQYF.

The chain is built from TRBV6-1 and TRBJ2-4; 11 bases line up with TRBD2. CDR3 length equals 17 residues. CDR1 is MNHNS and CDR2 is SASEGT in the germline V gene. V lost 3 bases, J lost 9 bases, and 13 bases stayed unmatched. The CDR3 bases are TGTGCCAGCAGTGAGGGCTTAGCGGGAGGGGGCCGCGGCATTCAGTACTTC. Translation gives CASSEGLAGGGRGIQYF.

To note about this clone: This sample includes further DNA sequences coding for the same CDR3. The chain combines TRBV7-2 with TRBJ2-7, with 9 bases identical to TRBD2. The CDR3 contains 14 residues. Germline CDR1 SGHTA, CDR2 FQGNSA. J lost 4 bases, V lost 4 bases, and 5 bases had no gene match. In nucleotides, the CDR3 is TGTGCCAGCAGCTCCACTAGCGGGCCTTACGAGCAGTACTTC. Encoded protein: CASSSTSGPYEQYF.

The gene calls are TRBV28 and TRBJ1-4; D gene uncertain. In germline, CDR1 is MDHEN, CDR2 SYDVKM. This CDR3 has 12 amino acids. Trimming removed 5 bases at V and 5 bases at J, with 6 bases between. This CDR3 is CASSLNNEKLFF. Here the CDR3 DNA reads TGTGCCAGCAGTCTAAACAATGAAAAACTGTTTTTT.

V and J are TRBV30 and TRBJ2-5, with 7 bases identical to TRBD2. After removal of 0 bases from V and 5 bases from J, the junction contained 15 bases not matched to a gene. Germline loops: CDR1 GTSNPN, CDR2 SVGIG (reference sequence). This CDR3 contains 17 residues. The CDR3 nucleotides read TGTGCCTGGAGTGTAGGCTCTAGCGGAGGGGTTGGGGAGACCCAGTACTTC. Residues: CAWSVGSSGGVGETQYF.

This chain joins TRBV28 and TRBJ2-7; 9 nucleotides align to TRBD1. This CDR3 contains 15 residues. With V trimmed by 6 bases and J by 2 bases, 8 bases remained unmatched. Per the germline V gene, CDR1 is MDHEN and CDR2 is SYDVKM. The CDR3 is CASRNPGQGPYEQYF. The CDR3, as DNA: TGTGCCAGCAGAAATCCGGGACAGGGACCCTACGAGCAGTACTTC.

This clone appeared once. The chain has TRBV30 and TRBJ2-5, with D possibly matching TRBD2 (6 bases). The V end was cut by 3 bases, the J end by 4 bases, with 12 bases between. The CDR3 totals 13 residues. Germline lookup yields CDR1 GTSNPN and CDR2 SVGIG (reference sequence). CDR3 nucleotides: TGTGCCTGGAGACCGGGACTTCGAGAGACCCAGTACTTC. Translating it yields CAWRPGLRETQYF.

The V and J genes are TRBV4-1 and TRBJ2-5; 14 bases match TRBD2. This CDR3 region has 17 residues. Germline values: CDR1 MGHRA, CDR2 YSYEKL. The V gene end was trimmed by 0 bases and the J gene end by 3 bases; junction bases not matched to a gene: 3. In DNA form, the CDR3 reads TGCGCCAGCAGCCAAGATAAGGGACTAGCGGGAGAAGAGACCCAGTACTTC. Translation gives CASSQDKGLAGEETQYF.